These T cell receptor beta chains were read from a single sample in a study of beta chain features in type 1 diabetes. Data came from immunoSEQ multiplex PCR; TCRdb stores just in-frame clones and leaves some out. The sample lists 52,000 or so clones; roughly 52% were seen once. Sequences were obtained from Tregs from blood. All receptors derive from a woman aged 40 to 50 with type 1 diabetes. The conserved cysteine and the conserved F or W are not part of the CDR3 here.

V gene: TRBV18; J gene: TRBJ1-4; CDR3 protein: ASSPGTANEKLF
V gene: TRBV27; J gene: TRBJ2-6; CDR3 protein: ASSLSRGLGANVLT
V gene: TRBV28; J gene: TRBJ2-1; CDR3 protein: ASSLGSPSSYNEQF
V gene: TRBV5-1; J gene: TRBJ2-6; CDR3 protein: ASSLDSSGANVLT
V gene: TRBV7-8; J gene: TRBJ1-5; CDR3 protein: ASSFQGDQPQH
V gene: TRBV7-2; J gene: TRBJ2-7; CDR3 protein: ASSLSGPGLANYEQY
V gene: TRBV4-3; J gene: TRBJ1-3; CDR3 protein: ASSGGAGPSFSGNTIY
V gene: TRBV5-1; J gene: TRBJ1-1; CDR3 protein: ASSPNFIDTEAF
V gene: TRBV4-1; J gene: TRBJ2-3; CDR3 protein: ASSQVTRPADTQY
V gene: TRBV5-1; J gene: TRBJ2-1; CDR3 protein: ASSFSVYSYNEQF
V gene: TRBV7-2; J gene: TRBJ1-2; CDR3 protein: ASSPSVHPGGYT
V gene: TRBV6-1; J gene: TRBJ2-3; CDR3 protein: ASSSGLRDTQY
V gene: TRBV5-1; J gene: TRBJ1-1; CDR3 protein: ASSLVGGLNTEAF
V gene: TRBV7-9; J gene: TRBJ1-1; CDR3 protein: ASSWTGEAF
V gene: TRBV11-2; J gene: TRBJ1-2; CDR3 protein: ASSLWGEYGYT
V gene: TRBV28; J gene: TRBJ2-3; CDR3 protein: ASSLTGGAGTDTQY
V gene: TRBV28; J gene: TRBJ1-1; CDR3 protein: ASSLGGIPGRTEAF
V gene: TRBV4-3; J gene: TRBJ2-1; CDR3 protein: ASSLLAGNEQF
V gene: TRBV5-1; J gene: TRBJ2-1; CDR3 protein: ASRTGLGTGSYNEQF
V gene: TRBV6-6; J gene: TRBJ2-1; CDR3 protein: ASSYWTGDNEQF
V gene: TRBV27; J gene: TRBJ1-1; CDR3 protein: ASSLLGGVEAF
V gene: TRBV4-1; J gene: TRBJ1-5; CDR3 protein: ASSQVVRGPWQPQH
V gene: TRBV7-9; J gene: TRBJ2-3; CDR3 protein: ASSTAAGVQDTQY
V gene: TRBV5-1; J gene: TRBJ2-7; CDR3 protein: ASSSGTDSYEQY
V gene: TRBV6-1; J gene: TRBJ1-1; CDR3 protein: ASSEVWQANTEAF
V gene: TRBV6-1; J gene: TRBJ2-7; CDR3 protein: ASVGRGRGEQY
V gene: TRBV4-1; J gene: TRBJ1-6; CDR3 protein: ASSQEYRTSPLH
V gene: TRBV7-9; J gene: TRBJ2-7; CDR3 protein: ASSLSAGDKY
V gene: TRBV19; J gene: TRBJ1-5; CDR3 protein: ASSPTGGREQPQH
V gene: TRBV7-2; J gene: TRBJ1-6; CDR3 protein: ASSEDRGLSPLH
V gene: TRBV28; J gene: TRBJ2-2; CDR3 protein: ASSPDRVHTGELF
V gene: TRBV6-5; J gene: TRBJ1-2; CDR3 protein: ASSYGSTDGYT
V gene: TRBV28; J gene: TRBJ2-3; CDR3 protein: ASSFGQGPSTDTQY
V gene: TRBV18; J gene: TRBJ2-1; CDR3 protein: ASSPPGAGVREQF
V gene: TRBV9; J gene: TRBJ1-2; CDR3 protein: ASSRSQQGYGYT
V gene: TRBV7-9; J gene: TRBJ2-1; CDR3 protein: ASTRGGGDNEQF
V gene: TRBV7-9; J gene: TRBJ1-2; CDR3 protein: ASSSPDRGIYGYT
V gene: TRBV28; J gene: TRBJ2-7; CDR3 protein: ASRGGLAGASIYEQY
V gene: TRBV7-8; J gene: TRBJ1-1; CDR3 protein: ASSLGQGYTEAF
V gene: TRBV6-6; J gene: TRBJ1-1; CDR3 protein: ASSTPRGGPEPTAF
V gene: TRBV29-1; J gene: TRBJ2-2; CDR3 protein: SGGQITGELF
V gene: TRBV30; J gene: TRBJ2-3; CDR3 protein: AWTLRDTQY
V gene: TRBV19; J gene: TRBJ1-1; CDR3 protein: ASSVQSVNTEAF
V gene: TRBV2; J gene: TRBJ2-6; CDR3 protein: ASTWTGIDVLT
V gene: TRBV2; J gene: TRBJ2-1; CDR3 protein: ASSEERGPRNEQF
V gene: TRBV7-2; J gene: TRBJ1-1; CDR3 protein: ASRFRQGNTEAF
V gene: TRBV12-5; J gene: TRBJ2-1; CDR3 protein: ASGLGQDNEQF
V gene: TRBV20-1; J gene: TRBJ1-1; CDR3 protein: SAIQGTGAF
V gene: TRBV5-5; J gene: TRBJ2-5; CDR3 protein: ASSGTGGKETQY
V gene: TRBV7-2; J gene: TRBJ2-1; CDR3 protein: ASSQQGDNEQF
V gene: TRBV19; J gene: TRBJ2-3; CDR3 protein: ASSIGGRGTDTQY
V gene: TRBV14; J gene: TRBJ1-5; CDR3 protein: ASSGQEDQPQH
V gene: TRBV5-7; J gene: TRBJ1-4; CDR3 protein: ASGIYLGDWTNEKLF